The 32 T cell receptor beta chains presented below share a single source sample, sequenced in a study of T cells in Graves' hyperthyroidism and ophthalmopathy. RNA transcripts were the template for amplifying TCR beta CDR3 regions. In the first-round RT-PCR of the TCR CDR3, the HTBI primer set was used. TCRdb reprocessed the multiplex PCR reads with MiXCR, giving one entry per CDR3 protein. The sample lists around 110,000 distinct CDR3 sequences; roughly 15% were seen once. The sequenced material came from blood. The receptors here all came from a woman aged 50 to 65 with Graves' hyperthyroidism.

This clonotype was recorded many times. V and J are TRBV27 and TRBJ2-2; D remains ambiguous. The CDR3 has 16 amino acids. CDR1 MNHEY and CDR2 SMNVEV come from the germline V gene (reference sequence). V lost 6 bases and J 1 base, leaving 15 bases between the germline ends. For the CDR3, the DNA is TGTGCCAGCAGCCAATCCCCTAGATGGAACACCGGGGAGCTGTTTTTT. This codes for CASSQSPRWNTGELFF.

Many counts were recorded for this clonotype. V is TRBV7-3 and J is TRBJ1-3; 10 nucleotides agree with TRBD1. CDR1 and CDR2 from the germline V gene are SGHTA and FQGTGA. The CDR3 runs to 13 residues. The junction had 5 bases not matched to a gene; V was cut back by 5 bases and J by 10 bases. CDR3 DNA: TGTGCCAGCAGCCTGCTGGGACAGGGGACCATATATTTT. It encodes CASSLLGQGTIYF.

V and J are TRBV5-4 and TRBJ2-7; possible D gene TRBD1, 6 bases. From germline, CDR1 is SGHNT and CDR2 YYREEE (reference sequence). The CDR3 is 15 amino acids. V lost 3 bases and J lost 2, with 15 bases in between. CDR3 residues: CASSSRTPGAYEQYF. CDR3 DNA: TGTGCCAGCAGCTCCCGGACACCAGGGGCCTACGAGCAGTACTTC.

This clonotype was counted ten times or more. The chain links TRBV2 to TRBJ1-6; D may be TRBD1 (6 bases). The germline gives CDR1 SNHLY, CDR2 FYNNEI. The V end lost 3 bases, the J end lost 5 bases, and 14 bases lay between the germline ends. This CDR3 spans 16 amino acids. CDR3 sequence: CASSERDTRNNSPLHF. CDR3 nucleotide sequence: TGTGCCAGCAGTGAGAGGGACACCAGGAATAATTCACCCCTCCACTTT.

This clonotype was observed many times. This chain uses TRBV2 with TRBJ1-2; no clear D gene. The germline CDR1 and CDR2 sequences are SNHLY and FYNNEI. V lost 5 bases and J 2 bases, leaving 9 bases between the germline ends. CDR3 length: 13 residues. The DNA of the CDR3 is TGTGCCAGCAGTTCGGGGAGAAACTATGGCTACACCTTC. Its protein is CASSSGRNYGYTF.

This clonotype was counted a few times. This chain joins TRBV7-2 and TRBJ1-2, with 10 bases lining up with TRBD1. The germline V gene has CDR1 SGHTA and CDR2 FQGNSA. The CDR3 sequence is 15 residues long. V lost 4 bases, J lost 5 bases, and 7 bases stayed unmatched. As DNA, the CDR3 is TGTGCCAGCAGCTGGACAGGGACAGGGGAATATGGCTACACCTTC. Translation: CASSWTGTGEYGYTF.

This clonotype was detected many times. The chain carries TRBV15 and TRBJ1-5, with no clear D. CDR1 LNHNV and CDR2 YYDKDF come from the germline V gene (reference sequence). Deletions cut 9 bases from V and 0 bases from J, with 12 bases between. The CDR3 is made up of 14 amino acids. CDR3 protein: CATGQIYSNQPQHF. The CDR3 region has the DNA TGTGCCACGGGTCAGATTTATAGCAATCAGCCCCAGCATTTT.

Turning to this clonotype: A read error may explain this, as a much larger clone is one base away. The V and J genes are TRBV7-3 and TRBJ2-2; a possible D gene is TRBD2 (6 bases). The length of the CDR3 is 15 residues. Germline CDR1 SGHTA, CDR2 FQGTGA. CDR3 DNA: TGTGCCAGCAGCTTATGGTATCCGGGTGGCGGGGAGCCGTTTTTT. This codes for CASSLWYPGGGEPFF.

This clonotype came up many times. The gene calls are TRBV11-3 and TRBJ2-1; D is possibly TRBD1 (5 bases). The CDR3 sequence is 17 residues long. From germline, CDR1 is SGHNT and CDR2 YENEEA. V shed 3 bases and J shed 9 bases, with 24 bases lying between them. The CDR3 here is CASSLGQGGKKFAEQFF. The CDR3 region has the DNA TGTGCCAGCAGCTTGGGTCAGGGTGGGAAAAAGTTTGCTGAGCAGTTCTTC.

This clonotype was seen at least ten times. This chain joins TRBV5-6 and TRBJ2-5, with D possibly matching TRBD1 (6 bases). The germline V gene encodes CDR1 SGHDT and CDR2 YYEEEE. V was pared by 0 bases and J by 2 bases, with 11 bases between. The CDR3 totals 15 residues. The CDR3 bases are TGTGCCAGCAGCTTGGTACAGGGAACTCAAGAGACCCAGTACTTC. Protein sequence: CASSLVQGTQETQYF.

This clonotype has just one count. V usage is TRBV2 and J usage is TRBJ1-1; 9 bases fit TRBD1. The CDR3 runs 16 residues. J lost 3 bases, V lost 4 bases, and 9 bases had no gene match. Germline V gives CDR1 SNHLY, CDR2 FYNNEI. This CDR3 reads CASSALDRGFDTEAFF. The CDR3 bases are TGTGCCAGCAGTGCATTGGACAGGGGATTTGACACTGAAGCTTTCTTT.

This clonotype was seen at least ten times. J is TRBJ2-3 and V is TRBV20-1; 10 bases fit TRBD2. CDR3 length equals 18 residues. The ends lost 6 bases at V and 2 bases at J; junction bases unmatched: 17. In germline, CDR1 is DFQATT, CDR2 SNEGSKA (reference sequence). The CDR3: CSARGASGRGGPTDTQYF. CDR3 nucleotides: TGCAGTGCCCGAGGGGCTAGCGGGAGAGGGGGCCCCACAGATACGCAGTATTTT.

In this sample, this clonotype turned up many times. CDR3 nucleotides: TGTGCCAGCAGTGAATTGGGGGGAGATACGCAGTATTTT. Protein: CASSELGGDTQYF. The chain combines TRBV6-1 with TRBJ2-3; possible D gene TRBD2, 6 bases. In germline, CDR1 is MNHNS, CDR2 SASEGT. V was shortened by 2 bases and J by 5 bases, with 8 bases between the two germline ends. This CDR3 comprises 13 residues.

J is TRBJ2-5 and V is TRBV4-1, with TRBD1 identical over 9 bases. The CDR3 is 16 residues long. CDR1 is MGHRA and CDR2 is YSYEKL in the germline V gene. The V and J ends lost 1 base and 4 bases, in that order; junction bases with no gene match: 7. The CDR3 DNA is TGCGCCAGCAGCCAAGCTAGGACAGGGGTGGCAGAGACCCAGTACTTC. This sequence encodes CASSQARTGVAETQYF.

This clonotype was counted a few times. A single base separates this from a much larger clone, so it may be a read error. The chain carries TRBV28 and TRBJ1-4; no definite D call. The length of the CDR3 is 12 residues. Germline V gene data show CDR1 as MDHEN and CDR2 as SYDVKM. The CDR3 spells CVSQPGRQKLFF. The CDR3 DNA is TGTGTCAGCCAACCGGGTCGCCAAAAACTGTTTTTT.

In its sample, this clonotype was seen many times. V and J are TRBV18 and TRBJ1-2; the D is unclear. Germline V lookup: CDR1 KGHSH, CDR2 LQKENI. The CDR3 extends over 13 amino acids. V was pared by 6 bases and J by 6 bases, with 14 bases between. Here the CDR3 reads CASSTAGLDGYTF. The CDR3, as DNA: TGTGCCAGCTCTACCGCGGGGTTGGATGGCTACACCTTC.

This clonotype came up once. This rearrangement joins TRBV28 to TRBJ2-5; the match to TRBD1 covers 8 bases. The CDR3 extends over 16 amino acids. From germline, CDR1 is MDHEN and CDR2 SYDVKM. V was clipped by 1 base and J by 2 bases; unmatched bases: 6. The CDR3 DNA reads as TGTGCCAGCAGTTTATTTGGACAGGGCACACAAGAGACCCAGTACTTC. It codes for CASSLFGQGTQETQYF.

This clonotype was counted many times. The chain uses TRBV27 and TRBJ1-2; D gene ambiguous. The V and J ends lost 6 bases and 6 bases respectively, with 14 bases between them. The germline V gene encodes CDR1 MNHEY and CDR2 SMNVEV (reference sequence). The CDR3 runs 13 residues. The CDR3 spells CASSHGPMDGYTF. The CDR3 DNA reads TGTGCCAGCAGCCACGGGCCCATGGATGGCTACACCTTC.

This clonotype occurred many times. The chain combines TRBV25-1 with TRBJ1-2, with 8 nucleotides matching TRBD1. Trimming took 3 bases from V and 3 from J; bases not matched to a gene: 9. Germline loops: CDR1 MGHDK, CDR2 SYGVNS. The CDR3 totals 16 residues. The CDR3 is CASSEQKDRVYYGYTF. The CDR3 DNA follows: TGTGCCAGCAGTGAGCAGAAGGACAGGGTTTACTATGGCTACACCTTC.

The CDR3 is CASSYLPAGTGRTGELFF. CDR3 DNA: TGTGCCAGCAGTTACCTTCCCGCCGGGACAGGGAGGACCGGGGAGCTGTTTTTT. This chain joins TRBV6-5 and TRBJ2-2; 9 bases are shared with TRBD1. J was trimmed by 5 bases and V by 2 bases; bases with no gene match: 12. CDR3 length equals 18 residues. Germline CDR1 and CDR2: MNHEY and SVGAGI.

In this sample, this clonotype turned up many times. The chain combines TRBV20-1 with TRBJ1-5, with D uncertain. Trimming stripped 3 bases from V and 4 bases from J, with 10 bases between. The CDR3 is 13 amino acids. In germline, CDR1 is DFQATT, CDR2 SNEGSKA (reference sequence). The CDR3 DNA reads TGCAGTGCTAGGGGAGAATTAAATCAGCCCCAGCATTTT. As protein: CSARGELNQPQHF.

This clonotype was recorded many times. The CDR3 DNA is TGTGCCAGCAGTGTGGGGGCCACAGATACGCAGTATTTT. It is translated as CASSVGATDTQYF. V is TRBV6-1 and J is TRBJ2-3, with D perhaps matching TRBD1 (6 bases). CDR3 length: 13 residues. Germline V gene sequence: CDR1 MNHNS, CDR2 SASEGT. Deletions cut 4 bases from V and 2 bases from J, with 7 bases between.

This clonotype was counted ten times or more. The chain uses TRBV6-1 and TRBJ1-5; 11 bases match TRBD1. This CDR3 contains 15 residues. With V trimmed by 6 bases and J by 5 bases, 6 bases remained unmatched. Germline V gene lookup returns CDR1 MNHNS and CDR2 SASEGT. For the CDR3, the DNA is TGTGCCAGCAGCACCGGACAGGGGGCCGATCAGCCCCAGCATTTT. Translation gives CASSTGQGADQPQHF.

In this sample, this clonotype turned up many times. This chain joins TRBV10-3 and TRBJ1-2, with a possible D match to TRBD1 (6 bases). Germline V gene lookup returns CDR1 ENHRY and CDR2 SYGVKD. The CDR3 loop spans 13 amino acids. The V and J ends lost 6 bases and 6 bases respectively, with 14 bases between them. The CDR3 sequence is CAIRGRGNDGYTF. CDR3 DNA: TGTGCCATCAGGGGCAGGGGTAATGATGGCTACACCTTC.

This clonotype occurred a few times. The chain uses TRBV6-1 and TRBJ2-7; a weak D match, TRBD1 (6 bases). Between the trimmed V and J ends, which lost 8 bases and 0 bases, there was a span of 14 bases. Germline-derived CDR1 and CDR2 are MNHNS and SASEGT. The CDR3 is 14 residues long. The CDR3 bases are TGTGCCAGCGAGCTCTTGGGGGCCTCCTACGAGCAGTACTTC. As protein: CASELLGASYEQYF.

The gene calls are TRBV3-1 and TRBJ1-3; D unresolved. Germline V gives CDR1 LGHDT, CDR2 YNNKEL (reference sequence). V was clipped by 3 bases and J by 2 bases, with 14 bases between them. This CDR3 contains 16 residues. In DNA, the CDR3 is TGTGCCAGCAGCCATCTGAGGATTTTTACTGGAAACACCATATATTTT. This translates into CASSHLRIFTGNTIYF.

CDR3 sequence reads: CASSPDWARVYEQYF. DNA for the CDR3: TGTGCCAGCAGCCCCGACTGGGCGAGAGTATACGAGCAGTACTTC. The chain combines TRBV28 with TRBJ2-7; no definite D call. The CDR3 runs to 15 residues. Trimming took 6 bases from V and 4 from J, leaving 19 bases between them. Germline V gives CDR1 MDHEN, CDR2 SYDVKM.

This clonotype occurred many times. The V gene is TRBV29-1, the J gene TRBJ2-5; D is unclear. V was clipped by 1 base and J by 5 bases, with 11 bases between them. This CDR3 region has 13 residues. Germline V gene lookup returns CDR1 SQVTM and CDR2 ANQGSEA. The CDR3 DNA reads as TGCAGCGTTGAAGGTCTCCATTATGAGACCCAGTACTTC. Translating it yields CSVEGLHYETQYF.

The gene calls are TRBV11-1 and TRBJ2-1; TRBD2 matches 11 bases. V lost 6 bases and J lost 5; bases outside the gene matches: 3. CDR1 SGHAT and CDR2 FQDESV come from the germline V gene (reference sequence). The CDR3 contains 14 residues. For the CDR3, the DNA is TGTGCCAGCAGGGTGGGACTAGCGGACAATGAGCAGTTCTTC. Translation: CASRVGLADNEQFF.

For the CDR3, the DNA is TGTGCCAGTAGTAGGACGGAGCGGGAGGTCGGGCAGTTCTTC. Translating gives CASSRTEREVGQFF. The genes are TRBV19 and TRBJ2-1, with 9 nucleotides matching TRBD2. The junction had 10 bases not matched to a gene; V was cut back by 4 bases and J by 12 bases. The CDR3 is 14 amino acids. Germline-derived CDR1 and CDR2 are LNHDA and SQIVND (reference sequence).

The chain's CDR3 is CASSPRRGYNEQFF. The CDR3 DNA reads as TGTGCCAGCAGCCCGCGGAGGGGTTACAATGAGCAGTTCTTC. The V gene is TRBV27, the J gene TRBJ2-1, with D possibly TRBD2 on 6 matching bases. The CDR3 consists of 14 residues. Trimming removed 6 bases from V and 4 bases from J, with 13 bases in between. CDR1 and CDR2 (germline): MNHEY, SMNVEV (reference sequence).

This clonotype was counted many times. This chain connects TRBV3-1 to TRBJ2-2; 11 bases align to TRBD2. Germline values: CDR1 LGHDT, CDR2 YNNKEL (reference sequence). V dropped 6 bases and J dropped 4; count of bases not matched to a gene: 7. CDR3 length: 16 residues. The DNA of the CDR3 is TGTGCCAGCAGGGCAACTAGCGGGGGCTTCACCGGGGAGCTGTTTTTT. It codes for CASRATSGGFTGELFF.